Shown below are 12 T cell receptor beta chains from a single sample sequenced in a study of T cell repertoires in cytomegalovirus infection (dated by TCRdb to about 2019). Sequenced on an Illumina HiSeq 1500. The public reads were reprocessed in TCRdb via fastp at Q25 and MiXCR, keeping in-frame beta chains. Duplicate CDR3 protein sequences are folded into a single record with the most common DNA and genes. The sample yields over 200,000 distinct CDR3 sequences; approximately 14% were counted once. 8.8% of the sample lies in the top ten. The sample taken for sequencing was PBMCs. The receptors were sampled from a human donor in good health (CMV status not recorded). Some clones in this sample may be carry-over from other donors' samples.

This clonotype was detected ten times or more. V and J are TRBV25-1 and TRBJ1-5; 8 bases align to TRBD1. Trimming removed 1 base from V and 6 bases from J; junction bases left unmatched: 2. This CDR3 has 14 residues. Germline CDR1 and CDR2: MGHDK and SYGVNS. CDR3 sequence: CASSESGGGQPQHF. CDR3 DNA: TGTGCCAGCAGTGAATCAGGGGGCGGTCAGCCCCAGCATTTT. Drawing the rest from reference TRBV25-1 and TRBJ1-5, the complete variable domain is EADIYQTPRYLVIGTGKKITLECSQTMGHDKMYWYQQDPGMELHLIHYSYGVNSTEKGDLSSESTVSRIRTEHFPLTLESARPSHTSQYLCASSESGGGQPQHFGDGTRLSIL.

This clonotype was seen ten or more times. V usage is TRBV12-3 or TRBV12-4 and J usage is TRBJ1-5, with 10 bases identical to TRBD1. CDR3 length equals 14 residues. J gave up 9 bases and V 6 bases, and 8 bases lay outside the gene matches. The CDR3 sequence is CASRGWDRGMPQHF. The CDR3 nucleotides read TGTGCCAGCAGGGGGTGGGACAGGGGCATGCCCCAGCATTTT.

The chain carries TRBV15 and TRBJ2-7; 11 bases line up with TRBD2. CDR1 is LNHNV, CDR2 YYDKDF, per germline (reference sequence). This CDR3 comprises 15 residues. V shed 1 base, J shed 2 bases, and the junction held 1 base outside the gene matches. The CDR3 coding sequence is TGTGCCACCAGCAGAGGACTAGCGGGAACCTACGAGCAGTACTTC. It encodes CATSRGLAGTYEQYF.

At least ten counts were recorded for this clonotype. The chain recombines TRBV10-3 with TRBJ2-5; D gene uncertain. V lost 1 base and J lost 3, with 6 bases in between. Germline-derived CDR1 and CDR2 are ENHRY and SYGVKD. The CDR3 is made up of 13 amino acids. The CDR3 reads CAISEFQEETQYF. DNA for the CDR3: TGTGCCATCAGTGAGTTTCAGGAAGAGACCCAGTACTTC.

This clonotype was counted between two and nine times. The chain recombines TRBV12-3 or TRBV12-4 with TRBJ2-7, with D perhaps given as TRBD1 or TRBD2 (5 bases each). The ends were cut back, 2 bases at V and 2 bases at J, with 16 bases in the middle. The length of the CDR3 is 16 residues. CDR3 sequence reads: CASSLRVGDVPYEQYF. The CDR3 nucleotides are TGTGCCAGCAGTTTAAGGGTGGGGGACGTCCCCTACGAGCAGTACTTC.

The gene calls are TRBV11-3 and TRBJ2-3; maybe TRBD1 (6 bases). Between the trimmed V and J ends, which lost 4 bases and 4 bases, there was a span of 6 bases. CDR3 length: 12 amino acids. Per germline, CDR1 SGHNT and CDR2 YENEEA. CDR3 nucleotides: TGTGCCAGCAGCTGGGGGCCAGATACGCAGTATTTT. This gives the protein CASSWGPDTQYF.

This clonotype was picked up many times. The chain employs TRBV20-1 and TRBJ2-1; no clear D. Trimming shortened V by 3 bases and J by 5 bases, and 11 bases separated the two germline ends. The CDR3 is 13 amino acids. Germline V lookup: CDR1 DFQATT, CDR2 SNEGSKA (reference sequence). The CDR3 coding sequence is TGCAGTGCTAGTTTGGTTCGCCACAATGAGCAGTTCTTC. Encoded protein: CSASLVRHNEQFF.

This clonotype was counted once. V gene TRBV20-1 combines with J gene TRBJ2-7; TRBD1 aligns across 8 bases. Losses at the gene ends were 5 bases for V and 3 bases for J; bases not matched to a gene: 3. Germline V gene sequence: CDR1 DFQATT, CDR2 SNEGSKA (reference sequence). The CDR3 loop spans 12 amino acids. Written as DNA, the CDR3 is TGCAGTGCTGCAGACAGGGGCTACGAGCAGTACTTC. Amino acid sequence: CSAADRGYEQYF.

This clonotype has more than one count but fewer than ten. The chain combines TRBV2 with TRBJ2-5; D is ambiguous. This CDR3 is 13 amino acids long. Trimming removed 6 bases from V and 5 bases from J, with 13 bases in between. Germline lookup yields CDR1 SNHLY and CDR2 FYNNEI. CDR3: CASRAPAVETQYF. CDR3 bases: TGTGCCAGCAGAGCACCTGCAGTGGAGACCCAGTACTTC.

The chain is built from TRBV20-1 and TRBJ2-3; no clear D gene. This CDR3 contains 13 residues. Trimming removed 1 base at V and 5 bases at J, with 10 bases between. Germline CDR1 is DFQATT and CDR2 is SNEGSKA (reference sequence). The CDR3 DNA follows: TGCAGTGCTAGAGTTGTGGGCCGAGATACGCAGTATTTT. Protein sequence: CSARVVGRDTQYF.

A few counts support this clonotype. The rearrangement joins TRBV6-2 or TRBV6-3 to TRBJ2-2; D not certain. CDR1 and CDR2 (germline): MNHEY, SVGEGT. The length of the CDR3 is 15 residues. V lost 7 bases and J 0 bases, leaving 12 bases between the germline ends. CDR3 bases: TGTGCCAGCACGGTTGGTGACGCGAACACCGGGGAGCTGTTTTTT. Translating gives CASTVGDANTGELFF.

This clonotype was counted a few times. V gene TRBV6-2 or TRBV6-3 combines with J gene TRBJ2-7; D perhaps matches TRBD1 (5 bases). Germline loops: CDR1 MNHEY, CDR2 SVGEGT. The CDR3 consists of 13 residues. Trimming removed 2 bases from V and 2 bases from J, with 7 bases in between. The CDR3 sequence is CASSYGHAYEQYF. The CDR3 region has the DNA TGTGCCAGCAGTTACGGACATGCCTACGAGCAGTACTTC.